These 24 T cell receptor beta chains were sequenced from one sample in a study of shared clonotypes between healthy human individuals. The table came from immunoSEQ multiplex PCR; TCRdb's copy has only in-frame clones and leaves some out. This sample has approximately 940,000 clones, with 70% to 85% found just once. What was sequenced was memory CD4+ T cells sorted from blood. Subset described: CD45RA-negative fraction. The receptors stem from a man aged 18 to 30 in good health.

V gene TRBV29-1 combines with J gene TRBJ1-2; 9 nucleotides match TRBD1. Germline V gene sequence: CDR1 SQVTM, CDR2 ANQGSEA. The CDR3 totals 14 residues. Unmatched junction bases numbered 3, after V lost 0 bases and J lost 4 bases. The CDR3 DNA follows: TGCAGCGTTGAAGACCAGGACAGGGGCTATGGCTACACCTTC. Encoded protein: CSVEDQDRGYGYTF.

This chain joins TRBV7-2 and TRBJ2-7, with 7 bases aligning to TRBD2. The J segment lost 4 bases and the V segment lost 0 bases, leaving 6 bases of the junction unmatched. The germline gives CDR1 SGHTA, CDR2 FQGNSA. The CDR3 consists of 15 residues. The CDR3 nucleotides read TGTGCCAGCAGCTTAGCGCAGCGGGGACCGTACGAGCAGTACTTC. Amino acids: CASSLAQRGPYEQYF.

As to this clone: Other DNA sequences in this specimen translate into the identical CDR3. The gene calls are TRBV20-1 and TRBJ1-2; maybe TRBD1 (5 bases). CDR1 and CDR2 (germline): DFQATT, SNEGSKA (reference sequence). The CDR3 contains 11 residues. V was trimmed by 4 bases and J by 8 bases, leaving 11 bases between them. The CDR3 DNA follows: TGCAGTGCTACGGGGGGTTACGGCTACACCTTC. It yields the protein CSATGGYGYTF.

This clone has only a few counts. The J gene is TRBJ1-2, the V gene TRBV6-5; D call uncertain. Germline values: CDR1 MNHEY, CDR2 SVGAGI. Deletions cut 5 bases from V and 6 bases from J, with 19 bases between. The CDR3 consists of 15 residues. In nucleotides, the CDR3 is TGTGCCAGCAGTAGAACGCCGGGAAGAACGGATGGCTACACCTTC. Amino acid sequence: CASSRTPGRTDGYTF.

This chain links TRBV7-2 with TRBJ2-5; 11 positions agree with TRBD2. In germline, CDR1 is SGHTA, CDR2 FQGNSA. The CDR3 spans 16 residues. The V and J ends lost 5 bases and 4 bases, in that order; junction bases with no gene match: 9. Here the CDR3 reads CASSILAGGRAETQYF. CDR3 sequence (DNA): TGTGCCAGCAGCATTTTAGCGGGGGGGCGGGCAGAGACCCAGTACTTC.

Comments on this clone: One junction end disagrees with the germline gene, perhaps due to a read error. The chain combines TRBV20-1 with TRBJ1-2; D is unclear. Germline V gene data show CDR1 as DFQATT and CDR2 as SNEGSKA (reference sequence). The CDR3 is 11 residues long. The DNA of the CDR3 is TGCAGTGCTACCCGCGAAAATGGCTGCACCTTC. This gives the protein CSATRENGCTF.

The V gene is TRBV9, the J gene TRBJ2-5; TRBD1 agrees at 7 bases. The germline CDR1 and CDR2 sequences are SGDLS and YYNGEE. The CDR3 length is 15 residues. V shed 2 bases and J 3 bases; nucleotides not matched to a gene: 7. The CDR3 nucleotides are TGTGCCAGCAGCGTCGGGACAGCCCAAGAAGAGACCCAGTACTTC. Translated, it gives CASSVGTAQEETQYF.

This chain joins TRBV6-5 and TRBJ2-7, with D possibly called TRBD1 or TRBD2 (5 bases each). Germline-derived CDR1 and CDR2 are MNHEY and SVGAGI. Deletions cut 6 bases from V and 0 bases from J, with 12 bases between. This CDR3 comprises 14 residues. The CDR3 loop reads CASRRAGSSYEQYF. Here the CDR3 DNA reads TGTGCCAGCAGGAGAGCAGGGAGCTCCTACGAGCAGTACTTC.

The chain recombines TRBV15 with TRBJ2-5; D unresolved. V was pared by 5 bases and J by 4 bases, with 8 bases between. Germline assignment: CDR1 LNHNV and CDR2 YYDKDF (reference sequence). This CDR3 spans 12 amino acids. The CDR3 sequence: CATSFPGETQYF. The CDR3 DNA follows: TGTGCCACCAGCTTTCCTGGAGAGACCCAGTACTTC.

As DNA, the CDR3 is TGTGCCAGCAGTCCGGGGGCGCGGATCGACACTGAAGCTTTCTTT. Translated: CASSPGARIDTEAFF. The chain employs TRBV6-5 and TRBJ1-1; TRBD1 might be the D (6 bases). Germline-derived CDR1 and CDR2 are MNHEY and SVGAGI. CDR3 length: 15 residues. The V gene lost 5 bases and the J gene lost 3 bases, with 16 bases spanning the gap.

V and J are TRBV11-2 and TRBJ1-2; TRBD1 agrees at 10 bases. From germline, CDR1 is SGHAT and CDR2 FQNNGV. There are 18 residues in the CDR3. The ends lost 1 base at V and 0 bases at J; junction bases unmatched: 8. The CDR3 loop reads CASSLGSWTGGANYGYTF. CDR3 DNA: TGTGCCAGCAGCTTAGGCTCCTGGACAGGGGGAGCTAACTATGGCTACACCTTC.

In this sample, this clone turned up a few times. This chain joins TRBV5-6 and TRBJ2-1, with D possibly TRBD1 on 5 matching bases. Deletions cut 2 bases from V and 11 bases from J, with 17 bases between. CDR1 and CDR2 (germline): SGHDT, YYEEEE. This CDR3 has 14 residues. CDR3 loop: CASSFDTGLGKQFF. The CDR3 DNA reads TGTGCCAGCAGCTTTGATACAGGTTTAGGAAAGCAGTTCTTC.

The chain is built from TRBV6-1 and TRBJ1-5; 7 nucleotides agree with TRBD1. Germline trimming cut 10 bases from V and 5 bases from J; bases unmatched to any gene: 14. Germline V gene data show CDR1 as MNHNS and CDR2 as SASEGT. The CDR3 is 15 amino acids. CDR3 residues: CATTRRQGPDQPQHF. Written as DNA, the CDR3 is TGTGCCACCACTAGGAGACAGGGCCCCGATCAGCCCCAGCATTTT.

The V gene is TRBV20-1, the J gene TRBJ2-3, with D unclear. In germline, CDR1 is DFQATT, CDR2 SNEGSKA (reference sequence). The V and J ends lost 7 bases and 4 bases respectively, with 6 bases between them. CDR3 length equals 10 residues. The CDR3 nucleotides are TGCAGTGTCCGGTCAGATACGCAGTATTTT. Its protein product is CSVRSDTQYF.

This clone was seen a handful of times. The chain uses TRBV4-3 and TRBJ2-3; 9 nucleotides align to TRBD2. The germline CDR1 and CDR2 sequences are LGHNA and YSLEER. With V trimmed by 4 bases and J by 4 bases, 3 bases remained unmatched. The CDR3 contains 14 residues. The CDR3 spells CASSLRTSADTQYF. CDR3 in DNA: TGCGCCAGCAGCCTGAGGACTAGCGCAGATACGCAGTATTTT.

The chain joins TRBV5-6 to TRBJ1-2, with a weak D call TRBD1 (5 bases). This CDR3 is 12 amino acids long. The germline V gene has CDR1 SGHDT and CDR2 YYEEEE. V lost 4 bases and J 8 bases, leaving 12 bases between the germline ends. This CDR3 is CASSPGGRGYTF. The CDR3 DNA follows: TGTGCCAGCAGCCCCGGGGGTAGAGGCTACACCTTC.

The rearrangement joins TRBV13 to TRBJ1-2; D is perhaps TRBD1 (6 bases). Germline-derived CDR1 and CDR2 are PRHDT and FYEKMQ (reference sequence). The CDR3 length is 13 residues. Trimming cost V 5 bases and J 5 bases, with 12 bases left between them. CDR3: CASSDQGGYGYTF. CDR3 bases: TGTGCCAGCAGCGATCAAGGGGGGTATGGCTACACCTTC.

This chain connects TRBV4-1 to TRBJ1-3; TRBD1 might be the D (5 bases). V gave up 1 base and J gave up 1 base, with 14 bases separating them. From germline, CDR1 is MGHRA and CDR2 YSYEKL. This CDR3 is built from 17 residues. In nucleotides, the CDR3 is TGCGCCAGCAGCCAAGCGGGGACGCTAGGGTCTGGAAACACCATATATTTT. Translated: CASSQAGTLGSGNTIYF.

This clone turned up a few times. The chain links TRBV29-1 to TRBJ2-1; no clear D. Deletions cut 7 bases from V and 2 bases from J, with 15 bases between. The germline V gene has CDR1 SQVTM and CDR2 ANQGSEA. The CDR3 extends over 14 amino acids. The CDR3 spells CSAHLPPAYNEQFF. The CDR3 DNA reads TGCAGCGCCCACCTTCCACCAGCCTACAATGAGCAGTTCTTC.

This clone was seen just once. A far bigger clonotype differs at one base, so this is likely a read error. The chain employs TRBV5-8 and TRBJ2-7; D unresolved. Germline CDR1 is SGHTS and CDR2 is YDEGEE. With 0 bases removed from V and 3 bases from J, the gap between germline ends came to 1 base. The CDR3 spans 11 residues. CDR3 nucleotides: TGTGCCAGCAGCTTGGACTACGAGCAGTACTTC. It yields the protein CASSLDYEQYF.

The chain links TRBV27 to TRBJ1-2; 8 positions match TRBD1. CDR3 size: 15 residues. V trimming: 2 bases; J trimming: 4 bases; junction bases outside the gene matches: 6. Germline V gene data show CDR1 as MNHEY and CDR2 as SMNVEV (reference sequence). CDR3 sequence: CASSLIGQGRYGYTF. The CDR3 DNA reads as TGTGCCAGCAGTTTAATTGGACAGGGACGCTATGGCTACACCTTC.

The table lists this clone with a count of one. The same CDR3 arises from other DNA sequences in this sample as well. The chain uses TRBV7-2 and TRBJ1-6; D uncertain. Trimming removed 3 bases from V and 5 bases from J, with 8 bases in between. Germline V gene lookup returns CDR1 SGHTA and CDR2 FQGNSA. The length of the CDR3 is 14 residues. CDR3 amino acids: CASSFSGNNSPLHF. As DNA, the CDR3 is TGTGCCAGCAGCTTTTCCGGAAATAATTCACCCCTCCACTTT.

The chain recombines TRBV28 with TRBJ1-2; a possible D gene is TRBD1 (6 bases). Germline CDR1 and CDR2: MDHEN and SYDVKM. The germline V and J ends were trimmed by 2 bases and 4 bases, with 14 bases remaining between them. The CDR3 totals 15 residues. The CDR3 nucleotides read TGTGCCAGCAGTTTAGAGGTTGAGACAGGCTATGGCTACACCTTC. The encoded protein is CASSLEVETGYGYTF.

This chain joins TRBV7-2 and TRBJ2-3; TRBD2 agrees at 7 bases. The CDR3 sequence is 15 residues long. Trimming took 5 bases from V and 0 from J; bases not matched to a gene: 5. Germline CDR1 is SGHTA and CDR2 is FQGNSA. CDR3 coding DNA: TGTGCCAGCAGCATCAAAGCGGGGAGCACAGATACGCAGTATTTT. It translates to CASSIKAGSTDTQYF.